This T cell receptor (beta chain) came from a study of T cell changes during pregnancy in multiple sclerosis. V was clipped by 3 bases and J by 0 bases, with 17 bases between them. The germline V gene has CDR1 LNHDA and CDR2 SQIVND (reference sequence). The CDR3 is 17 amino acids. This clone was observed once. Repertoires were generated with immunoSEQ multiplex PCR, while TCRdb's copy carries only in-frame clones and drops some. The top ten clones hold over 8.5% of a sample with some 33,000 clones, roughly nine tenths of them seen once. The starting material was CD8+ T cells from peripheral blood mononuclear cells, obtained in the third trimester of pregnancy. This rearrangement joins TRBV19 to TRBJ1-2; possibly TRBD1 for D (6 bases). The sequence derives from a female donor with multiple sclerosis, enrolled in a pregnancy study. As DNA, the CDR3 is TGTGCCAGTAGTATCTCTGTCCGGACAGCAGCTAACTATGGCTACACCTTC. This encodes CASSISVRTAANYGYTF.